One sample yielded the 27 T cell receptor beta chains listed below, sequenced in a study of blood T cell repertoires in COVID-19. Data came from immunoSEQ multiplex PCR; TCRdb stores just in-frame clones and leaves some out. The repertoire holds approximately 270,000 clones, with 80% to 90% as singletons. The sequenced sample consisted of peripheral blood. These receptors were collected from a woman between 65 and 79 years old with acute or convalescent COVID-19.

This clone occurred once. CDR3 amino acids: CAWSRPGAENSPLHF. For the CDR3, the DNA is TGTGCCTGGAGTCGTCCGGGTGCCGAAAATTCACCCCTCCACTTT. The chain carries TRBV30 and TRBJ1-6; D ambiguous. Germline V gene sequence: CDR1 GTSNPN, CDR2 SVGIG (reference sequence). Deletions cut 2 bases from V and 7 bases from J, with 15 bases between. The CDR3 length is 15 residues.

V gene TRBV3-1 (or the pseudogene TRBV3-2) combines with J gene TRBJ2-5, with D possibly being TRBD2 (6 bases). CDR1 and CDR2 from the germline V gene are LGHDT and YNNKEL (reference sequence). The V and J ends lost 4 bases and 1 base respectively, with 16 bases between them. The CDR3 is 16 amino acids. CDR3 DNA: TGTGCCAGCAGCCGGGGCCCTAACGGGGGCCAAGAGACCCAGTACTTC. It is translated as CASSRGPNGGQETQYF.

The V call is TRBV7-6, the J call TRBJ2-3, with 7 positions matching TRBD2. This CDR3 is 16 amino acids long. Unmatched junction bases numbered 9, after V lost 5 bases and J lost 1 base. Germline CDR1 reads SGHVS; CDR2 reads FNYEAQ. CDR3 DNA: TGTGCCAGCAGCCGCTCGAGCGGGATGCGCACAGATACGCAGTATTTT. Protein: CASSRSSGMRTDTQYF.

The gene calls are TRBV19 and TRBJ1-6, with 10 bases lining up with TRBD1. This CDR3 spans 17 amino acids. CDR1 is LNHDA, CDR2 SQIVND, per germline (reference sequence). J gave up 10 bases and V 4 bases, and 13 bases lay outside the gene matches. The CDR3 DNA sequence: TGTGCCAGTAGTAGTTTTAACCGGGACAGGGGAACGTCACCCCTCCACTTT. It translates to CASSSFNRDRGTSPLHF.

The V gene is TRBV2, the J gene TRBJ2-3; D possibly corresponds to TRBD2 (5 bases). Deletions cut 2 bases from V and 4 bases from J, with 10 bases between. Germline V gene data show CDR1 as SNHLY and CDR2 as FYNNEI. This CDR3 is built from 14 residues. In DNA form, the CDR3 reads TGTGCCAGCAGTGAAACCGGGGTTGCAGATACGCAGTATTTT. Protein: CASSETGVADTQYF.

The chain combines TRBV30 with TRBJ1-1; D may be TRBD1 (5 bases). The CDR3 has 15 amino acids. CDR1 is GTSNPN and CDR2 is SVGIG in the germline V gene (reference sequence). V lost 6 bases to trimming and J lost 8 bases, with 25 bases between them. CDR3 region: CACQRTGGPTTEAFF. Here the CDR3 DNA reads TGTGCCTGCCAAAGGACCGGGGGTCCAACGACGGAAGCTTTCTTT.

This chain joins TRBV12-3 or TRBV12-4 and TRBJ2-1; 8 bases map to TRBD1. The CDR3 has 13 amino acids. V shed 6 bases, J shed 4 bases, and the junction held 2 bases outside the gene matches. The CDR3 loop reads CASRRTGYNEQFF. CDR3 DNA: TGTGCCAGCAGGAGGACAGGGTACAATGAGCAGTTCTTC.

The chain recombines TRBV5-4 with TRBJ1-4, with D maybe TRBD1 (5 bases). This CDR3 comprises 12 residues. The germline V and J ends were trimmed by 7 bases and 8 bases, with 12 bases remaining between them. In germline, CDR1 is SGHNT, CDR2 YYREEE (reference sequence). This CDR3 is CASGGDAEKLFF. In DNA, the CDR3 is TGTGCCAGCGGGGGGGACGCGGAAAAACTGTTTTTT.

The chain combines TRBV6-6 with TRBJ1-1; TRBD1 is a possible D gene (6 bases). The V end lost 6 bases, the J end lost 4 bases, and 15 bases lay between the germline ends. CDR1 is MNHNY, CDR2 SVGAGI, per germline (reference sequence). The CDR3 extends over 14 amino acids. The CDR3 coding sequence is TGTGCCAGCAGGAGCACAGGGCCGGGCACTGAAGCTTTCTTT. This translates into CASRSTGPGTEAFF.

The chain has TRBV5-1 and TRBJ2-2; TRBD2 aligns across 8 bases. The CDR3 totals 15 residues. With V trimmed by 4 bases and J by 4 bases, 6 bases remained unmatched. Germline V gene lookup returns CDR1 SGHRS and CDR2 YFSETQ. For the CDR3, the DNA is TGCGCCAGCAGCAACGGGGGGGACCTCACCGGGGAGCTGTTTTTT. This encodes CASSNGGDLTGELFF.

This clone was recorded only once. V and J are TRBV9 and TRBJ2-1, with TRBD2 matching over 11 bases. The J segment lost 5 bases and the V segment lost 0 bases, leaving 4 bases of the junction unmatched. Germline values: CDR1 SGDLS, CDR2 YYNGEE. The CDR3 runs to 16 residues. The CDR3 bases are TGTGCCAGCAGCGTAGCCCTTAGCGGGGGGGACAATGAGCAGTTCTTC. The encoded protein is CASSVALSGGDNEQFF.

The CDR3 sequence: CAWSVSLSSGNTIYF. The CDR3, as DNA: TGTGCCTGGAGTGTATCGCTGAGCTCTGGAAACACCATATATTTT. The rearrangement uses TRBV30 and TRBJ1-3; no reliable D call. V lost 0 bases and J lost 0, with 9 bases in between. The CDR3 spans 15 residues. Per the germline V gene, CDR1 is GTSNPN and CDR2 is SVGIG (reference sequence). Variable domain in full (rest from reference TRBV30 and TRBJ1-3): SQTIHQWPATLVQPVGSPLSLECTVEGTSNPNLYWYRQAAGRGLQLLFYSVGIGQISSEVPQNLSASRPQDRQFILSSKKLLLSDSGFYLCAWSVSLSSGNTIYFGEGSWLTVV.

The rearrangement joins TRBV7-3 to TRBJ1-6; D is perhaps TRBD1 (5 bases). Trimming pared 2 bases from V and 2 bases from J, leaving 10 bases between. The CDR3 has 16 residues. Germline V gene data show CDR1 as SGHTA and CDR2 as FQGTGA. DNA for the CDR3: TGTGCCAGCAGCTTACAGGGATCGACCTATAATTCACCCCTCCACTTT. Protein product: CASSLQGSTYNSPLHF.

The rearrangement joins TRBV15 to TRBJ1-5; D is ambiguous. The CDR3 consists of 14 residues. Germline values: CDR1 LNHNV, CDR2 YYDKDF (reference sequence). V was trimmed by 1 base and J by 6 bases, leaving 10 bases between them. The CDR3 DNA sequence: TGTGCCACCAGCAGAGTACTAGTTGGTCAGCCCCAGCATTTT. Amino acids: CATSRVLVGQPQHF.

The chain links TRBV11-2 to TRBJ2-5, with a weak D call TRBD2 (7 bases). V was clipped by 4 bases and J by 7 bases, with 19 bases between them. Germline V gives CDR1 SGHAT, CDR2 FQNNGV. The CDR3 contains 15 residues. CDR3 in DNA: TGTGCCAGCAGCTCGAATATCGGGGGCGGGGGGACCCAGTACTTC. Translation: CASSSNIGGGGTQYF.

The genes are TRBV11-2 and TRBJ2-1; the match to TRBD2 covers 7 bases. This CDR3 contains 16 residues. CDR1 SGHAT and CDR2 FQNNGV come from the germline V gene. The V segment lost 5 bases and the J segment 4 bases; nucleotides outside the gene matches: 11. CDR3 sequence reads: CASSPQGAGNYNEQFF. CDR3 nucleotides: TGTGCCAGCAGCCCTCAGGGAGCGGGGAATTACAATGAGCAGTTCTTC. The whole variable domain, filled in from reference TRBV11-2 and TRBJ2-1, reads EAGVAQSPRYKIIEKRQSVAFWCNPISGHATLYWYQQILGQGPKLLIQFQNNGVVDDSQLPKDRFSAERLKGVDSTLKIQPAKLEDSAVYLCASSPQGAGNYNEQFFGPGTRLTVL.

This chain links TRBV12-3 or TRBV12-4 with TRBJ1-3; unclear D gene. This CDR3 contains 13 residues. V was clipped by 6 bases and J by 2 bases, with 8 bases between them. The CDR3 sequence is CASRRGAGNTIYF. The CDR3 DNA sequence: TGTGCCAGCAGGCGGGGAGCTGGAAACACCATATATTTT.

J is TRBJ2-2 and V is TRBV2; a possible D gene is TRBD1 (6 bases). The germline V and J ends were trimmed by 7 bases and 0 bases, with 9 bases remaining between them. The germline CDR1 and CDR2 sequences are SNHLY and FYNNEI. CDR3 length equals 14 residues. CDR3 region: CASKQGPNTGELFF. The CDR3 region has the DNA TGTGCCAGCAAACAGGGTCCGAACACCGGGGAGCTGTTTTTT.

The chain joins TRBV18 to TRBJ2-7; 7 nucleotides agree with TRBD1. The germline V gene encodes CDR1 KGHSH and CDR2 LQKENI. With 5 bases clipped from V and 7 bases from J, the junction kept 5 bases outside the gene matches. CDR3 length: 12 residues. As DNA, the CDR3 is TGTGCCAGCTCAGACAGGGTGGAGGAGCAGTACTTC. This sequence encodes CASSDRVEEQYF.

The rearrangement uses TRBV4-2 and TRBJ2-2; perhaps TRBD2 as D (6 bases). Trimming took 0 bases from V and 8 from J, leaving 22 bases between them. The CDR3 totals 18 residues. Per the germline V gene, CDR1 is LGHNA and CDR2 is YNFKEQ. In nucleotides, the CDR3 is TGTGCCAGCAGCCAAGATCGTTCTTTGGGTAGGAGGGTTGGGGAGCTGTTTTTT. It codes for CASSQDRSLGRRVGELFF.

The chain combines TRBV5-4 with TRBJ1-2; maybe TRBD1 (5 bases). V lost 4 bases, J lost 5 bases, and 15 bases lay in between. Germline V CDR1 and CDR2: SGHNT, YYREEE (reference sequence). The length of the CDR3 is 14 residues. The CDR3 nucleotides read TGTGCCAGCAGCACAAGGACATATCCTTATGGCTACACCTTC. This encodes CASSTRTYPYGYTF.

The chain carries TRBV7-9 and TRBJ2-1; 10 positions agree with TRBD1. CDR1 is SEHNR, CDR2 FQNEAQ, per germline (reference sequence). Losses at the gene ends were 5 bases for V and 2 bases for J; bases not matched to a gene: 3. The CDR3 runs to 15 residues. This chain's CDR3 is CASSTGTGAYNEQFF. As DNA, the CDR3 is TGTGCCAGCAGCACCGGGACAGGGGCCTACAATGAGCAGTTCTTC.

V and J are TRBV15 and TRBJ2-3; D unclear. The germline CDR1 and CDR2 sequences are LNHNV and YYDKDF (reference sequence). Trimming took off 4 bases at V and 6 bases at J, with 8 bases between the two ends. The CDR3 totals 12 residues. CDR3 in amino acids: CATSTHGDTQYF. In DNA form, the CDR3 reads TGTGCCACCAGCACACACGGGGATACGCAGTATTTT.

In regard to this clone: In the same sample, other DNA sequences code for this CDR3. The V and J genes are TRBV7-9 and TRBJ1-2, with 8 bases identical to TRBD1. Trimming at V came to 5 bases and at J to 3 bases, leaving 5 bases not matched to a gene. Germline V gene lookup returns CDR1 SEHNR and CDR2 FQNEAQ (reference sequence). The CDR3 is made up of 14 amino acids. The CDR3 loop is CASSPTGVDYGYTF. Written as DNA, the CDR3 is TGTGCCAGCAGCCCGACAGGGGTAGACTATGGCTACACCTTC. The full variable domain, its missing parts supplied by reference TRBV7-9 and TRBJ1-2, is DTGVSQNPRHKITKRGQNVTFRCDPISEHNRLYWYRQTLGQGPEFLTYFQNEAQLEKSRLLSDRFSAERPKGSFSTLEIQRTEQGDSAMYLCASSPTGVDYGYTFGSGTRLTVV.

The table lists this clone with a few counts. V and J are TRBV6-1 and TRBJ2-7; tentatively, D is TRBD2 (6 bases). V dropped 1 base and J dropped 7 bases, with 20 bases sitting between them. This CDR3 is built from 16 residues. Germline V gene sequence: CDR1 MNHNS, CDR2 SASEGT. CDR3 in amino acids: CASSEGGGRGWREQYF. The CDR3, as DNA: TGTGCCAGCAGTGAAGGGGGAGGCCGGGGATGGCGGGAGCAGTACTTC.

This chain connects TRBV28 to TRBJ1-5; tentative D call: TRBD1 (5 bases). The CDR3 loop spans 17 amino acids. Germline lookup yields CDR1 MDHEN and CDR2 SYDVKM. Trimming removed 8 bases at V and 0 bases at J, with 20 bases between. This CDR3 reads CASLPGGELYSNQPQHF. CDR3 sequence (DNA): TGTGCCAGCCTTCCGGGGGGGGAACTCTATAGCAATCAGCCCCAGCATTTT.

The CDR3 sequence: CASSSGGGTGAMELFF. CDR3 in DNA: TGTGCCAGCAGCTCTGGAGGTGGGACAGGGGCTATGGAACTGTTTTTT. The V call is TRBV7-8, the J call TRBJ1-4; TRBD1 matches 10 bases. With 4 bases clipped from V and 12 bases from J, the junction kept 14 bases outside the gene matches. The CDR3 length is 16 residues. Germline lookup yields CDR1 SGHVS and CDR2 FQNEAQ. Complete variable domain (other parts from reference TRBV7-8 and TRBJ1-4): GAGVSQSPRYKVAKRGQDVALRCDPISGHVSLFWYQQALGQGPEFLTYFQNEAQLDKSGLPSDRFFAERPEGSVSTLKIQRTQQEDSAVYLCASSSGGGTGAMELFFGSGTQLSVL.